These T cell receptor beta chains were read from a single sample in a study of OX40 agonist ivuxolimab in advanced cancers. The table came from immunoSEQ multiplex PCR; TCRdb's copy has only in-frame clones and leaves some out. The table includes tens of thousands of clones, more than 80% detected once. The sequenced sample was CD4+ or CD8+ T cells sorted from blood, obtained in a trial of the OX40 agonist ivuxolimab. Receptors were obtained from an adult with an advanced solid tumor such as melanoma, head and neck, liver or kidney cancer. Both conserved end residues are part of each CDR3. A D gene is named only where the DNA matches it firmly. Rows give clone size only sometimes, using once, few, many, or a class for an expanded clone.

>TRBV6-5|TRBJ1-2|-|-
CASRATANYGYTF
TGTGCCAGCAGGGCGACAGCTAACTATGGCTACACCTTC
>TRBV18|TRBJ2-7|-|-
CASSPRQSSYEQYF
TGTGCCAGCTCACCAAGACAGAGCTCCTACGAGCAGTACTTC
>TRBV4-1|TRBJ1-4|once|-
CASSRTGLGEKLFF
TGCGCCAGCAGCCGGACGGGGCTAGGTGAAAAACTGTTTTTT
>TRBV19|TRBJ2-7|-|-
CASSIGGSSYEQYF
TGTGCCAGTAGTATAGGGGGAAGCTCCTACGAGCAGTACTTC
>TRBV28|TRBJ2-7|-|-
CASKGGLHPAYEQYF
TGTGCCAGCAAAGGCGGGCTCCACCCCGCCTACGAGCAGTACTTC
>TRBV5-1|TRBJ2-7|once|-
CASSLQGYEQYF
TGCGCCAGCAGCCTACAGGGCTACGAGCAGTACTTC
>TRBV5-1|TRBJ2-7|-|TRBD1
CASSLGNRDSSYEQYF
TGCGCCAGCAGCTTGGGCAACCGGGACAGCTCCTACGAGCAGTACTTC
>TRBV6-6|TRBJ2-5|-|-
CANSPLGNVETQYF
TGTGCCAACTCCCCTTTGGGAAACGTGGAGACCCAGTACTTC
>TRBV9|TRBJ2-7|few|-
CASSAGHRSYEQYF
TGTGCCAGCAGCGCGGGACATAGATCCTACGAGCAGTACTTC
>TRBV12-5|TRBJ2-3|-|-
CASGVGERTDTQYF
TGTGCTAGTGGGGTGGGCGAAAGGACAGATACGCAGTATTTT
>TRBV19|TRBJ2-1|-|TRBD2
CASQTSGGSMGNEQFF
TGTGCCAGTCAAACTAGTGGCGGGAGTATGGGCAATGAGCAGTTCTTC
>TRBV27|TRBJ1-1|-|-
CASTYRAGSTEAFF
TGTGCCAGCACATACCGGGCCGGGAGCACTGAAGCTTTCTTT
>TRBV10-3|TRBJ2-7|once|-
CAISESLYEQYF
TGTGCCATCAGTGAGTCGTTATACGAGCAGTACTTC
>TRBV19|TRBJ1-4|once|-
CASRVTATTNEKLFF
TGTGCCAGTAGGGTGACGGCCACAACTAATGAAAAACTGTTTTTT
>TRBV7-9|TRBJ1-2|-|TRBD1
CASSPYGLDRGYGYTF
TGTGCCAGCAGCCCGTATGGTTTGGACAGGGGTTATGGCTACACCTTC
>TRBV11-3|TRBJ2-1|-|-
CASSLTPDRISPRFF
TGTGCCAGCAGCTTAACCCCTGACAGGATCAGCCCTAGGTTCTTC
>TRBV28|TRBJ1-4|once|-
CASLSSPPDEKLFF
TGTGCCAGTCTATCTAGTCCGCCGGATGAAAAACTGTTTTTT
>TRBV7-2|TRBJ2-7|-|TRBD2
CASSTSGSSYEQYF
TGTGCCAGCAGCACGAGCGGGAGCTCCTACGAGCAGTACTTC
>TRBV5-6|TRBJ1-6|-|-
CASSLTNNSPLHF
TGTGCCAGCAGCTTGACAAATAATTCACCCCTCCACTTT
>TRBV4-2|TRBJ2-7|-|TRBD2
CASSQDGLAGARF
TGTGCCAGCAGCCAAGATGGGTTAGCGGGAGCTAGATTC
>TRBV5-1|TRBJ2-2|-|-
CASSPGLENTGELFF
TGCGCCAGCAGCCCGGGACTCGAAAACACCGGGGAGCTGTTTTTT
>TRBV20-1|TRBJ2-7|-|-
CSAVRIYEQYF
TGCAGTGCCGTTAGAATCTACGAGCAGTACTTC
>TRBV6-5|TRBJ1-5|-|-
CASSYSMRVNQPQHF
TGTGCCAGCAGTTACTCGATGCGGGTGAATCAGCCCCAGCATTTT
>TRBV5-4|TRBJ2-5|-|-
CASSLTGGSAETQYF
TGTGCCAGCAGCTTGACCGGGGGATCGGCAGAGACCCAGTACTTC
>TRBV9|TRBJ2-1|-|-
CASSGSNNEQFF
TGTGCCAGCAGCGGGTCAAACAATGAGCAGTTCTTC
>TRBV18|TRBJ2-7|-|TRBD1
CASSPTGTGDEQYF
TGTGCCAGCTCACCAACCGGGACAGGGGACGAGCAGTACTTC
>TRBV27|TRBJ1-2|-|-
CASSPKEGYGYTF
TGTGCCAGCAGTCCGAAGGAGGGCTATGGCTACACCTTC
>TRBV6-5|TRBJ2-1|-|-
CASSYQGRANNEQFF
TGTGCCAGCAGTTATCAGGGAAGGGCGAACAATGAGCAGTTCTTC
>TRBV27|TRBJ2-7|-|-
CASSRTPPTLGGWNEQYF
TGTGCCAGCAGTCGCACCCCTCCCACTTTAGGGGGATGGAACGAGCAGTACTTC
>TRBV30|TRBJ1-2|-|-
CAWRRPGYGYTF
TGTGCCTGGAGGAGGCCTGGCTATGGCTACACCTTC
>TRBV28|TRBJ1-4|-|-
CASSVTAPLTTNEKLFF
TGTGCCAGCAGTGTGACTGCTCCTCTTACAACTAATGAAAAACTGTTTTTT
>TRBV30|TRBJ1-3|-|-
CAWSVGGNTIYF
TGTGCCTGGAGTGTAGGGGGAAACACCATATATTTT
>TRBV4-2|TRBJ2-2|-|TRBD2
CASSQEGAGGPGELFF
TGTGCCAGCAGCCAAGAAGGAGCGGGAGGACCCGGGGAGCTGTTTTTT
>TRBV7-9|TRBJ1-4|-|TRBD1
CASSLQRAGQGAFREKLFF
TGTGCCAGCAGCTTACAAAGAGCTGGACAGGGGGCCTTCCGGGAAAAACTGTTTTTT
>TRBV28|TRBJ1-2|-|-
CASSSSDRTHGYTF
TGTGCCAGCAGTTCAAGTGACAGAACCCATGGCTACACCTTC
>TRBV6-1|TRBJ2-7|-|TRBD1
CASSGGQANSYEQYF
TGTGCCAGCAGCGGGGGACAGGCTAACTCCTACGAGCAGTACTTC
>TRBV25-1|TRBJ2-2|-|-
CASPSRRRRPNTGELFF
TGTGCCAGCCCCTCCCGGAGGAGGCGACCGAACACCGGGGAGCTGTTTTTT
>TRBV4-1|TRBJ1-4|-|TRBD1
CASSQDGRGHTNEKLFF
TGCGCCAGCAGCCAAGATGGCAGGGGGCACACTAATGAAAAACTGTTTTTT
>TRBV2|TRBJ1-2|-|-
CASGSPGQTDGYTF
TGTGCCAGCGGTTCTCCGGGGCAGACCGATGGCTACACCTTC
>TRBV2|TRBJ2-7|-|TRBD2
CASSRPSGVYEQYF
TGTGCCAGCAGCAGACCCAGCGGGGTCTACGAGCAGTACTTC
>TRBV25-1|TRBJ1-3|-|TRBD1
CASSATGVGNTIYF
TGTGCCAGCAGTGCTACAGGGGTAGGAAACACCATATATTTT
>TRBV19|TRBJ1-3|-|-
CASSISVRRFSGNTIYF
TGTGCCAGTAGTATTTCAGTCAGGCGATTCTCTGGAAACACCATATATTTT
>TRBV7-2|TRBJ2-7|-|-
CASSQVWRDTGEQYF
TGTGCCAGCAGCCAAGTTTGGCGGGACACGGGGGAGCAGTACTTC
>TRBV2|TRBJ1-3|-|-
CASSAPGTSLSRHFGNTIYF
TGTGCCAGCAGTGCTCCGGGGACCTCCTTATCGCGCCACTTTGGAAACACCATATATTTT
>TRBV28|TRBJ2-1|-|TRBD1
CASSSGQGAGNEQFF
TGTGCCAGCAGTTCGGGACAGGGGGCAGGGAATGAGCAGTTCTTC
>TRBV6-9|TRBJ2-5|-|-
CASSHQETQYF
TGTGCCAGCAGTCACCAAGAGACCCAGTACTTC
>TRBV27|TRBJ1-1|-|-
CASSRTALNTEAFF
TGTGCCAGCAGCCGGACAGCCCTGAACACTGAAGCTTTCTTT
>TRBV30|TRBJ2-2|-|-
CAWGDLPTTGELFF
TGTGCCTGGGGGGACCTCCCGACGACCGGGGAGCTGTTTTTT
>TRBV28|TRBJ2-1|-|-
CASSLPLDGNNEQFF
TGTGCCAGCAGTTTACCCCTGGACGGGAACAATGAGCAGTTCTTC